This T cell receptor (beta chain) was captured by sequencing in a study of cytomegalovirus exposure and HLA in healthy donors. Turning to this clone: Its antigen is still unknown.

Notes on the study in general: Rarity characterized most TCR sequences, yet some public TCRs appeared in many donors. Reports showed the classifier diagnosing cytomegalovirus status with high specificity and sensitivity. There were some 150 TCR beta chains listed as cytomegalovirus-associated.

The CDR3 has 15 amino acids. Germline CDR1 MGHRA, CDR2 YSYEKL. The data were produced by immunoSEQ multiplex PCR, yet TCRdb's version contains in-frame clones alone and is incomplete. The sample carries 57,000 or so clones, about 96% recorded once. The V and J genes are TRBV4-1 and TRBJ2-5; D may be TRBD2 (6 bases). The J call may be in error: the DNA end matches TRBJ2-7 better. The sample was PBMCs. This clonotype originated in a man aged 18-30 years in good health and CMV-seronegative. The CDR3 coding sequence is TGCGCCAGCAGCCAAGAAACGGGAGCGGCTTACGAGCAGTACTTC. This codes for CASSQETGAAYEQYF.